This T cell receptor beta chain was sequenced during a study of blood T cell repertoires in COVID-19. About the research overall: Sites in the United States, Italy and Spain provided acute and convalescent COVID-19 samples.

CDR3 length: 14 amino acids. CDR1 is MNHEY and CDR2 is SMNVEV in the germline V gene (reference sequence). V trimming: 1 base; J trimming: 8 bases; junction bases outside the gene matches: 0. Participants came from about two dozen US areas, aged roughly 18 to 95 years. Participants' own reports of clinical history determined their cohort assignment. Authors' methods: Amplification from reference gene primers served as the basis for estimated nucleated cell counts. The method was immunoSEQ multiplex PCR; TCRdb's version includes in-frame clones alone and lacks a portion of them. The V and J calls and clone size come from that table; D and trimming were worked out from the DNA. The repertoire includes fewer than 250,000 clones, around 91% of them detected once, and more than 13% sits in the top ten.

The sequencing input was PBMCs or T cells enriched from blood (not recorded which). The TCR sequence derives from a man aged 25-40 years who had been exposed to COVID-19. The chain combines TRBV27 with TRBJ2-1, with TRBD2 matching over 12 bases. The CDR3 region is CASSLWTSGDEQFF. The CDR3 coding sequence is TGTGCCAGCAGTTTATGGACTAGCGGGGATGAGCAGTTCTTC.